Listed here is a single T cell receptor beta chain. These data belong to a study of patients and donors after allogeneic stem cell transplantation. Trimming stripped 0 bases from V and 7 bases from J, with 12 bases between. Germline CDR1 reads LGHNA; CDR2 reads YSLEER. This CDR3 comprises 14 residues. TCRdb fed the RT-PCR reads into MiXCR, producing one record per CDR3 protein. The repertoire holds some 30,000 distinct CDR3 sequences, around 40% seen once, with more than 65% in the top ten. The gene calls are TRBV4-3 and TRBJ1-2, with D perhaps TRBD1 (5 bases). Sequencing was performed on blood, either unsorted or a sorted T cell fraction (not recorded which). The TCR originated in a human donor who was either an allogeneic HSCT recipient or a stem cell or donor lymphocyte infusion donor (not recorded which). It is not recorded whose cells these are; they may come from a transplant donor. The CDR3 coding sequence is TGCGCCAGCAGCCAAGAGCCAGGGAGGAGTGGCTACACCTTC. Residues: CASSQEPGRSGYTF.